Below, 11 T cell receptor beta chains from the same sample are listed, as sequenced in a study of cytomegalovirus exposure and HLA in healthy donors. A multiplex PCR was run with 60 Vbeta primers and 13 Jbeta primers. Repertoires were generated with immunoSEQ multiplex PCR, while TCRdb's copy carries only in-frame clones and drops some. The repertoire includes under 200,000 clones, 80% of them detected once, and 4% to 5% sits in the top ten. The sample taken for sequencing was PBMCs. These receptors originate from a man aged 30 to 39 in good health and CMV-seronegative.

Details on this clone: This same CDR3 is encoded by further DNA sequences in the sample. The V and J genes are TRBV2 and TRBJ1-1, with 11 bases that match TRBD1. Germline V gene lookup returns CDR1 SNHLY and CDR2 FYNNEI. The CDR3 covers 15 residues. V lost 8 bases, J lost 0 bases, and 5 bases stayed unmatched. The CDR3 loop is CASRDRGFMNTEAFF. DNA for the CDR3: TGTGCCAGCCGGGACAGGGGGTTCATGAACACTGAAGCTTTCTTT.

The V gene is TRBV6-5, the J gene TRBJ2-2; D is possibly TRBD1 (6 bases). The CDR3 loop spans 14 amino acids. V shed 2 bases and J shed 4 bases, with 8 bases lying between them. CDR1 is MNHEY and CDR2 is SVGAGI in the germline V gene. The CDR3 nucleotides read TGTGCCAGCAGTTACCAGGGGATCACCGGGGAGCTGTTTTTT. Translation: CASSYQGITGELFF.

The rearrangement links TRBV28 to TRBJ1-1; no clear D. Germline CDR1 and CDR2: MDHEN and SYDVKM. V lost 6 bases, J lost 1 base, and 3 bases lay in between. This CDR3 comprises 11 residues. In nucleotides, the CDR3 is TGTGCCAGCAGCAAGAACACTGAAGCTTTCTTT. Its protein product is CASSKNTEAFF.

This chain connects TRBV7-7 to TRBJ1-1, with a weak D call TRBD1 (5 bases). Per the germline V gene, CDR1 is SSHAT and CDR2 is FNYEAQ (reference sequence). The germline V and J ends were trimmed by 5 bases and 1 base, with 8 bases remaining between them. The CDR3 runs to 13 residues. The CDR3 reads CASSLDRNTEAFF. The CDR3, as DNA: TGTGCCAGCAGCCTTGACAGGAACACTGAAGCTTTCTTT.

This chain connects TRBV7-2 to TRBJ2-1; 9 bases line up with TRBD2. This CDR3 has 15 amino acids. The ends lost 1 base at V and 7 bases at J; junction bases unmatched: 5. Germline CDR1 reads SGHTA; CDR2 reads FQGNSA. This CDR3 reads CASSLVSGGANEQFF. As DNA, the CDR3 is TGTGCCAGCAGCTTAGTTAGCGGGGGAGCGAATGAGCAGTTCTTC.

V usage is TRBV5-1 and J usage is TRBJ2-7; D may be TRBD2 (6 bases). CDR1 is SGHRS and CDR2 is YFSETQ in the germline V gene. The CDR3 totals 16 residues. V was trimmed by 3 bases and J by 5 bases, leaving 21 bases between them. CDR3 nucleotide sequence: TGCGCCAGCAGCTATTCCCCCGTGCTGGAGGGGCACGAGCAGTACTTC. Its protein is CASSYSPVLEGHEQYF.

This clone has only one observation. The chain couples TRBV7-9 to TRBJ2-7; 9 nucleotides align to TRBD1. From germline, CDR1 is SEHNR and CDR2 FQNEAQ (reference sequence). This CDR3 is built from 15 residues. V gave up 4 bases and J gave up 0 bases; unmatched junction bases: 4. Written as DNA, the CDR3 is TGTGCCAGCAGCTCCGTACAGGGGGCCTCCTACGAGCAGTACTTC. This translates into CASSSVQGASYEQYF.

CDR3 protein: CASRAGTSYEQYF. As DNA, the CDR3 is TGTGCCAGCCGGGCAGGGACTAGCTACGAGCAGTACTTC. This sequence joins TRBV7-9 and TRBJ2-5; 8 positions match TRBD2. The DNA matches TRBJ2-7 better at its end, which makes the J call doubtful. The germline gives CDR1 SEHNR, CDR2 FQNEAQ (reference sequence). This CDR3 comprises 13 residues.

This clone was found a few times. The chain has TRBV7-8 and TRBJ1-1; weak D call: TRBD1 (5 bases). This CDR3 contains 15 residues. Germline V gene sequence: CDR1 SGHVS, CDR2 FQNEAQ. Deletions cut 5 bases from V and 1 base from J, with 14 bases between. In nucleotides, the CDR3 is TGTGCCAGCAGCCCGCGACTGGGGCCGAACACTGAAGCTTTCTTT. Residues: CASSPRLGPNTEAFF.

The chain is built from TRBV4-1 and TRBJ2-3; no reliable D call. Germline loops: CDR1 MGHRA, CDR2 YSYEKL. Trimming removed 2 bases at V and 2 bases at J, with 8 bases between. The CDR3 spans 14 residues. CDR3 bases: TGCGCCAGCAGCCAAAGCCTTTCCACAGATACGCAGTATTTT. Translating it yields CASSQSLSTDTQYF.

The chain combines TRBV29-1 with TRBJ1-1, with TRBD1 matching 9 bases. V trimming: 1 base; J trimming: 13 bases; junction bases outside the gene matches: 10. The CDR3 has 13 residues. Germline V CDR1 and CDR2: SQVTM, ANQGSEA. Here the CDR3 reads CSVEGRQGEFVFF. Written as DNA, the CDR3 is TGCAGCGTTGAAGGTCGACAGGGGGAATTTGTTTTCTTT.